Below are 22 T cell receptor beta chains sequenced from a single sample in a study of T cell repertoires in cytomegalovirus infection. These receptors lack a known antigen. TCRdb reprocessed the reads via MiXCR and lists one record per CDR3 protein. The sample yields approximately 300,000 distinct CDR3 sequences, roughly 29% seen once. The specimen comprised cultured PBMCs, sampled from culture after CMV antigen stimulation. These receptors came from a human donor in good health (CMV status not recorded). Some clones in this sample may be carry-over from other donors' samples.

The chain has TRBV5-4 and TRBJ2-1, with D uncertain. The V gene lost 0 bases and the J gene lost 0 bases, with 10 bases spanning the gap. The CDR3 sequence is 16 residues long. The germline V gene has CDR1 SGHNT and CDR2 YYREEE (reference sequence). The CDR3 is CASSLAAVNSYNEQFF. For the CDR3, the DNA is TGTGCCAGCAGCTTGGCAGCTGTTAACTCCTACAATGAGCAGTTCTTC.

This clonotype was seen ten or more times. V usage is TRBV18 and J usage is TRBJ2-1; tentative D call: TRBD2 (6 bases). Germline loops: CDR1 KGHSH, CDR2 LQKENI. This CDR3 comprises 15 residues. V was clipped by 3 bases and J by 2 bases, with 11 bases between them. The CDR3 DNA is TGTGCCAGCTCACCGGGACTGGCTACCTACAATGAGCAGTTCTTC. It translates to CASSPGLATYNEQFF. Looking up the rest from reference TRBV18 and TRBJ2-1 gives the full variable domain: NAGVMQNPRHLVRRRGQEARLRCSPMKGHSHVYWYRQLPEEGLKFMVYLQKENIIDESGMPKERFSAEFPKEGPSILRIQQVVRGDSAAYFCASSPGLATYNEQFFGPGTRLTVL.

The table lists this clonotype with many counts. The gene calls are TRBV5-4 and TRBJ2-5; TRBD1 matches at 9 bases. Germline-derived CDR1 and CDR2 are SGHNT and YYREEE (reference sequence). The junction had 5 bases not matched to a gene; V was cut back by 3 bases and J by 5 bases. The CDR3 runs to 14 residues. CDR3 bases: TGTGCCAGCAGCTGGGACAGGGAGCGGGAGACCCAGTACTTC. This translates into CASSWDRERETQYF.

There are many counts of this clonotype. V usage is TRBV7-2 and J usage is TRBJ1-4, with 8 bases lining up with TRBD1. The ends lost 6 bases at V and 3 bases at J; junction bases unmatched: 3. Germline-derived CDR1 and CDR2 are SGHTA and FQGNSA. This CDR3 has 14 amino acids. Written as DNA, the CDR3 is TGTGCCAGCAGGTTGACAGGGGCTAATGAAAAACTGTTTTTT. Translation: CASRLTGANEKLFF.

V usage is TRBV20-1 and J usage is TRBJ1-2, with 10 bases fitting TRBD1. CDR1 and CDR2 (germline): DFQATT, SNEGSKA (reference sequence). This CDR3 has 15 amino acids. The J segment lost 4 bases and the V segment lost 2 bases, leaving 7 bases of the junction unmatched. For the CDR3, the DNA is TGCAGTGCTAGAATACGGGACAGGGGAATCTATGGCTACACCTTC. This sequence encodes CSARIRDRGIYGYTF.

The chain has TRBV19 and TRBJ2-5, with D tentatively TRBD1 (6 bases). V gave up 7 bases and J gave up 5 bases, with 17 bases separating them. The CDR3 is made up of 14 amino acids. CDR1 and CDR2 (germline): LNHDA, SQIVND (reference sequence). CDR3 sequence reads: CASKKGVLSETQYF. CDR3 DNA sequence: TGTGCCAGTAAAAAGGGGGTATTATCGGAGACCCAGTACTTC.

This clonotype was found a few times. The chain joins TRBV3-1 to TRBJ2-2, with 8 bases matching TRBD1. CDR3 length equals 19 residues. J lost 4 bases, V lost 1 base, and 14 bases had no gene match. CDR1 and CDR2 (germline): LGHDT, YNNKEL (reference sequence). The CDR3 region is CASSQVRLGVGTGTGELFF. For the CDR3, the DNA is TGTGCCAGCAGCCAAGTCCGACTTGGCGTCGGGACAGGCACCGGGGAGCTGTTTTTT. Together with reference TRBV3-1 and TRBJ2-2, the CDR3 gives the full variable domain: DTAVSQTPKYLVTQMGNDKSIKCEQNLGHDTMYWYKQDSKKFLKIMFSYNNKELIINETVPNRFSPKSPDKAHLNLHINSLELGDSAVYFCASSQVRLGVGTGTGELFFGEGSRLTVL.

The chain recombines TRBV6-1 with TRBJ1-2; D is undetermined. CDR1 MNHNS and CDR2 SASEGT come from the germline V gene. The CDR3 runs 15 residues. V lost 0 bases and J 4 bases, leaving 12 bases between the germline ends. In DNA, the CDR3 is TGTGCCAGCAGTGAAGCGGTTGTGTTTTCCTATGGCTACACCTTC. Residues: CASSEAVVFSYGYTF.

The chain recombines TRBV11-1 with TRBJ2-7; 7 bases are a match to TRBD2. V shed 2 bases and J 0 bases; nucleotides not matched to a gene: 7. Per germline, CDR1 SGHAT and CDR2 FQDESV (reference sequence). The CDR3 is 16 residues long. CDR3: CASSLRTRGSSYEQYF. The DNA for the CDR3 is TGTGCCAGCAGCTTAAGGACTAGAGGGAGCTCCTACGAGCAGTACTTC.

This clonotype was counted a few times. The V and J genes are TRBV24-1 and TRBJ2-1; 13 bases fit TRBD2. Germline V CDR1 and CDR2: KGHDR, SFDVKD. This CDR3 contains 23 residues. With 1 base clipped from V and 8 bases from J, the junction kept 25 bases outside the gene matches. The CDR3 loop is CATSDFPGSPTSGRPQVGDEQFF. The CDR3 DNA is TGTGCCACCAGTGATTTCCCCGGGAGCCCGACTAGCGGGAGGCCCCAAGTCGGGGATGAGCAGTTCTTC.

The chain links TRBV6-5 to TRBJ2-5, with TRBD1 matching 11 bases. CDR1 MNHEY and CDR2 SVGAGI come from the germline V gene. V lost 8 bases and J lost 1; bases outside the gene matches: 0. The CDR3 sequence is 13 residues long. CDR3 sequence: CASGQGAQETQYF. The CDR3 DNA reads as TGTGCCAGCGGACAGGGGGCCCAAGAGACCCAGTACTTC.

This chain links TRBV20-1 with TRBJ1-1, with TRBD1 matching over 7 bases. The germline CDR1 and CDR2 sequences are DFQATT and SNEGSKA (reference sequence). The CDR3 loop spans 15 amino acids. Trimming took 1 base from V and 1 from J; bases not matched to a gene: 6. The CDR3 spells CSARVPGTANTEAFF. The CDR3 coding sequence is TGCAGTGCTAGAGTTCCGGGGACAGCGAACACTGAAGCTTTCTTT.

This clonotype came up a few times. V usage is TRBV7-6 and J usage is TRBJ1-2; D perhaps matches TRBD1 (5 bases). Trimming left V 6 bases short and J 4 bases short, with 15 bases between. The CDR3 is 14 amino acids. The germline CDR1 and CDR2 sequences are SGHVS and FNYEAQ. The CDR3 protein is CASRPLGETYGYTF. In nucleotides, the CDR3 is TGTGCCAGCAGACCTTTGGGGGAGACCTATGGCTACACCTTC.

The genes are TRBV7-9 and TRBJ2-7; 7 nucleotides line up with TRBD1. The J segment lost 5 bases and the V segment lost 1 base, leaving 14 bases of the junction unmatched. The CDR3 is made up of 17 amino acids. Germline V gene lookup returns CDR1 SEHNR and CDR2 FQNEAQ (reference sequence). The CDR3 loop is CASSLGLWDSIVHEQYF. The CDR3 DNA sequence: TGTGCCAGCAGCTTAGGACTCTGGGACAGTATAGTCCACGAGCAGTACTTC.

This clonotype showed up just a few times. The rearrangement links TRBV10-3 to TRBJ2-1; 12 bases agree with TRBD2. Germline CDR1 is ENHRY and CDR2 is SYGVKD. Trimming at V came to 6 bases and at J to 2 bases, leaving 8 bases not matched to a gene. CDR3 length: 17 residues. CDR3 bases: TGTGCCATCAGCGAGACTAGCGGGGGACAAACCTACAATGAGCAGTTCTTC. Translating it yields CAISETSGGQTYNEQFF.

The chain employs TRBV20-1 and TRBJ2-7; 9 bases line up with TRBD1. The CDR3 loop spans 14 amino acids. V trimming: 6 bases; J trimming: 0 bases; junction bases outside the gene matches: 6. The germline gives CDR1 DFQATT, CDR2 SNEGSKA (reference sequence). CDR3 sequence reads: CSAHDRGTSYEQYF. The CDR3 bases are TGCAGTGCCCATGACAGGGGGACCTCCTACGAGCAGTACTTC.

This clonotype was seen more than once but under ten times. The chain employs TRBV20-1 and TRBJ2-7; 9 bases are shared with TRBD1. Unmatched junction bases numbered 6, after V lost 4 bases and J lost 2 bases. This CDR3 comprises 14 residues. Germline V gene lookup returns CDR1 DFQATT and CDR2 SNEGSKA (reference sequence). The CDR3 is CSATRTGVAYEQYF. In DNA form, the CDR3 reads TGCAGTGCTACCCGGACAGGGGTCGCCTACGAGCAGTACTTC.

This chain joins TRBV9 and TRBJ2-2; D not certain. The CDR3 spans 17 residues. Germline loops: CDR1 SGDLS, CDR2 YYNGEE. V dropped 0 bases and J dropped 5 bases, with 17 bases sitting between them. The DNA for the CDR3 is TGTGCCAGCAGCGTAGATCCCAGAGTCCCCCTGACCGGGGAGCTGTTTTTT. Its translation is CASSVDPRVPLTGELFF.

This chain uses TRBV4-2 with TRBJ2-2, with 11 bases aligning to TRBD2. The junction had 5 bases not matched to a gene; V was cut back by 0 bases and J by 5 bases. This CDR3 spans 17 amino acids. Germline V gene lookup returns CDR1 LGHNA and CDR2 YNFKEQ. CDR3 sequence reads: CASSQDSLAGDTGELFF. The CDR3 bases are TGTGCCAGCAGCCAAGATTCACTAGCGGGGGATACCGGGGAGCTGTTTTTT.

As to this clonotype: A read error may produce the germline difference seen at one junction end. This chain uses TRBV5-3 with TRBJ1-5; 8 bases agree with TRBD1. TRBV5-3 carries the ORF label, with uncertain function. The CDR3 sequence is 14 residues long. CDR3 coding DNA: TGTGCCAGCAGCTCGGACAGGGTAGGTCAGCCCCAGCATTTT. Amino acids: CASSSDRVGQPQHF.

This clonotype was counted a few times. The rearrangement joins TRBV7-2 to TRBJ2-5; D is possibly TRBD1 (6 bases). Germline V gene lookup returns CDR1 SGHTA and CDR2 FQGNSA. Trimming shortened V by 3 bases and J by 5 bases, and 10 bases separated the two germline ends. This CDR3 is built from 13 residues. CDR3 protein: CASSLGAVETQYF. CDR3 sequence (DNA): TGTGCCAGCAGCTTGGGGGCGGTGGAGACCCAGTACTTC.

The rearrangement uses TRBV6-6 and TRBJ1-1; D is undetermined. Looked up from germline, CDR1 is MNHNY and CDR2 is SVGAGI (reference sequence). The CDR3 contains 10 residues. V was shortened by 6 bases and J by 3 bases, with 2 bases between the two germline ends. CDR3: CASSHTEAFF. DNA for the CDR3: TGTGCCAGCAGCCACACTGAAGCTTTCTTT.